This TCR beta chain was documented in a study of cytomegalovirus exposure and HLA in healthy donors. The study ran its PCR with 60 Vbeta and 13 Jbeta primers. TCRdb keeps only in-frame clones here, not all; method: immunoSEQ multiplex PCR. The table records 100,000 to 150,000 clones, about three quarters of them present only once. CDR3 size: 15 residues. The V and J ends lost 9 bases and 0 bases respectively, with 14 bases between them. Per germline, CDR1 SNHLY and CDR2 FYNNEI. Sequenced input: PBMCs. This rearrangement joins TRBV2 to TRBJ2-2; tentative D call: TRBD2 (7 bases). This TCR was recovered from a woman aged 30 to 39 in good health and CMV-seronegative. The CDR3 nucleotides are TGTGCCAGTGCCCGGGGGGCCTCGAACACCGGGGAGCTGTTTTTT. Its translation is CASARGASNTGELFF. Together with reference TRBV2 and TRBJ2-2, the CDR3 gives the full variable domain: EPEVTQTPSHQVTQMGQEVILRCVPISNHLYFYWYRQILGQKVEFLVSFYNNEISEKSEIFDDQFSVERPDGSNFTLKIRSTKLEDSAMYFCASARGASNTGELFFGEGSRLTVL.